This T cell receptor (beta chain) was retrieved from a study of T cell repertoires in cytomegalovirus infection. The wider study: The public TCR beta signatures pointed to both CMV infection and matching HLA type.

TCRdb recomputed calls from the reads with MiXCR, one row per CDR3 protein. In the table there are fewer than 850,000 distinct CDR3 sequences, under 35% of which are singletons. In its sample, this clonotype was seen a few times. Antigen unknown. Looked up from germline, CDR1 is LGHNT and CDR2 is FRNRAP. This CDR3 spans 17 amino acids. V was clipped by 4 bases and J by 1 base, with 19 bases between them. V usage is TRBV12-5 and J usage is TRBJ1-1; D possibly corresponds to TRBD1 (5 bases). The receptor's source is a human donor in good health (CMV status not recorded). Some clones in this sample may be carry-over from other donors' samples. This material consisted of cultured CD8+ T cells from PBMCs, taken from culture after CMV antigen stimulation. As DNA, the CDR3 is TGTGCTAGTGGTTGGGTTATTGTAGGGGCGGCGAACACTGAAGCTTTCTTT. Translation gives CASGWVIVGAANTEAFF. The full variable domain, its missing parts supplied by reference TRBV12-5 and TRBJ1-1, is DARVTQTPRHKVTEMGQEVTMRCQPILGHNTVFWYRQTMMQGLELLAYFRNRAPLDDSGMPKDRFSAEMPDATLATLKIQPSEPRDSAVYFCASGWVIVGAANTEAFFGQGTRLTVV.